A single sample gave rise to the 28 T cell receptor beta chains below, sequenced in a study of vaccination effects on CD4 cells after COVID-19. Isolating CD4+ T cells followed about 10 days of culture. As their vaccination, participants received two doses of either BNT162b2 or mRNA-1273. These receptors have no identified antigens. Sequencing used immunoSEQ multiplex PCR; TCRdb keeps in-frame clones, though not all of them. The sample includes tens of thousands of clones, roughly 75% of them seen just once. Sequences were derived from CD4+ T cells from PBMCs cultured without peptide, sampled after COVID-19 vaccination. These receptors all come from a human donor who received a COVID-19 vaccine.

The chain has TRBV19 and TRBJ2-2; D is ambiguous. CDR3 length: 15 amino acids. Germline V gene lookup returns CDR1 LNHDA and CDR2 SQIVND (reference sequence). The V end lost 6 bases, the J end lost 2 bases, and 13 bases lay between the germline ends. CDR3 loop: CASRAGRLNTGELFF. Written as DNA, the CDR3 is TGTGCCAGTAGGGCCGGAAGACTTAACACCGGGGAGCTGTTTTTT.

This chain uses TRBV24-1 with TRBJ1-5; D unresolved. The V and J ends lost 9 bases and 3 bases respectively, with 5 bases between them. Looked up from germline, CDR1 is KGHDR and CDR2 is SFDVKD. The CDR3 runs 11 residues. CDR3 sequence (DNA): TGTGCCACCGGCCTCAATCAGCCCCAGCATTTT. Amino acid sequence: CATGLNQPQHF.

This clone was observed once. This chain joins TRBV2 and TRBJ1-2; D is unclear. Between the trimmed V and J ends, which lost 7 bases and 7 bases, there was a span of 10 bases. Germline V gene data show CDR1 as SNHLY and CDR2 as FYNNEI. The CDR3 is made up of 11 amino acids. DNA for the CDR3: TGTGCCAGCAATGGGCCGGGTGGCTACACCTTC. Residues: CASNGPGGYTF.

The chain couples TRBV7-2 to TRBJ1-1; tentative D call: TRBD1 (5 bases). The V end lost 1 base, the J end lost 2 bases, and 11 bases lay between the germline ends. The CDR3 has 15 residues. Germline CDR1 SGHTA, CDR2 FQGNSA. This CDR3 reads CASSLGGTANTEAFF. The CDR3 DNA sequence: TGTGCCAGCAGCTTAGGGGGGACGGCAAACACTGAAGCTTTCTTT.

The chain employs TRBV18 and TRBJ2-2; TRBD1 is a possible D gene (5 bases). Trimming took 1 base from V and 3 from J, leaving 6 bases between them. The CDR3 runs to 14 residues. Germline CDR1 is KGHSH and CDR2 is LQKENI. CDR3 in amino acids: CASSPQGYTGELFF. The CDR3 DNA follows: TGTGCCAGCTCACCACAGGGGTACACCGGGGAGCTGTTTTTT.

This sequence joins TRBV6-6 and TRBJ2-7; no definite D call. V was clipped by 7 bases and J by 2 bases, with 15 bases between them. This CDR3 has 14 residues. CDR1 and CDR2 from the germline V gene are MNHNY and SVGAGI (reference sequence). For the CDR3, the DNA is TGTGCCAGCACCAAACTGGGTCCCCCCTACGAGCAGTACGTC. This gives the protein CASTKLGPPYEQYV.

The J gene is TRBJ1-1, the V gene TRBV3-1 (or the pseudogene TRBV3-2); 8 bases map to TRBD1. Germline loops: CDR1 LGHDT, CDR2 YNNKEL (reference sequence). V trimming: 2 bases; J trimming: 2 bases; junction bases outside the gene matches: 10. The CDR3 consists of 17 residues. The CDR3 spells CASSQIHEGQANTEAFF. As DNA, the CDR3 is TGTGCCAGCAGCCAAATACATGAGGGACAGGCCAACACTGAAGCTTTCTTT.

V and J are TRBV4-1 and TRBJ2-5, with 8 bases matching TRBD2. Germline V gives CDR1 MGHRA, CDR2 YSYEKL. V lost 6 bases to trimming and J lost 3 bases; unmatched junction nucleotides: 6. The CDR3 covers 14 residues. CDR3 amino acids: CASRPGGSEETQYF. Here the CDR3 DNA reads TGCGCCAGCAGGCCGGGGGGGTCCGAAGAGACCCAGTACTTC.

The rearrangement links TRBV15 to TRBJ2-1, with no clear D. V lost 6 bases, J lost 0 bases, and 9 bases lay in between. The CDR3 length is 14 residues. CDR1 and CDR2 (germline): LNHNV, YYDKDF (reference sequence). DNA of the CDR3: TGTGCCACCAGTATGGATTACTCCTACAATGAGCAGTTCTTC. It is translated as CATSMDYSYNEQFF.

The gene calls are TRBV5-4 and TRBJ2-5; TRBD1 might be the D (6 bases). The CDR3 contains 14 residues. The V and J ends lost 2 bases and 2 bases respectively, with 10 bases between them. The germline CDR1 and CDR2 sequences are SGHNT and YYREEE (reference sequence). The CDR3 bases are TGTGCCAGCAGCTTCTACAGGGTTCAAGAGACCCAGTACTTC. It encodes CASSFYRVQETQYF.

This clone has only a few counts. The gene calls are TRBV4-1 and TRBJ2-1, with TRBD1 matching over 7 bases. The CDR3 spans 14 residues. Germline V gene sequence: CDR1 MGHRA, CDR2 YSYEKL. V lost 5 bases to trimming and J lost 6 bases; unmatched junction nucleotides: 7. CDR3: CASSSRQGFNEQFF. In DNA, the CDR3 is TGCGCCAGCAGCTCCAGACAGGGATTCAATGAGCAGTTCTTC.

This clone came up a few times. The chain carries TRBV7-2 and TRBJ2-3; weak D call: TRBD2 (6 bases). There are 14 residues in the CDR3. Germline-derived CDR1 and CDR2 are SGHTA and FQGNSA. The V end lost 3 bases, the J end lost 2 bases, and 9 bases lay between the germline ends. CDR3 protein: CASSLGGPTDTQYF. CDR3 in DNA: TGTGCCAGCAGCTTGGGGGGACCCACAGATACGCAGTATTTT.

The V call is TRBV19, the J call TRBJ1-2; D unclear. The CDR3 loop spans 15 amino acids. V gave up 9 bases and J gave up 4 bases, with 21 bases separating them. In germline, CDR1 is LNHDA, CDR2 SQIVND (reference sequence). DNA for the CDR3: TGTGCCAGCCGAGAGTCGCAGCAACTCTTCTATGGCTACACCTTC. It is translated as CASRESQQLFYGYTF.

The chain carries TRBV21-1 and TRBJ2-7; the listed D gene, TRBD1, was not tested against the DNA. TRBV21-1 constitutes a pseudogene. CDR3 length: 16 amino acids. The CDR3 sequence: CASSPPRTGKSYEQYV. The CDR3 DNA reads TGTGCCAGCAGCCCACCTCGGACAGGAAAATCCTACGAGCAGTACGTC.

The chain recombines TRBV2 with TRBJ2-5; D may match TRBD1 or TRBD2 (6 bases each). The germline gives CDR1 SNHLY, CDR2 FYNNEI. The CDR3 is 13 residues long. The V gene lost 6 bases and the J gene lost 5 bases, with 13 bases spanning the gap. CDR3 amino acids: CASRFLGGETQYF. For the CDR3, the DNA is TGTGCCAGCAGGTTCCTAGGGGGGGAGACCCAGTACTTC. Looking up the rest from reference TRBV2 and TRBJ2-5 gives the full variable domain: EPEVTQTPSHQVTQMGQEVILRCVPISNHLYFYWYRQILGQKVEFLVSFYNNEISEKSEIFDDQFSVERPDGSNFTLKIRSTKLEDSAMYFCASRFLGGETQYFGPGTRLLVL.

The chain couples TRBV9 to TRBJ2-5, with TRBD1 as a possible D gene (6 bases). The CDR3 has 15 amino acids. Germline lookup yields CDR1 SGDLS and CDR2 YYNGEE. V lost 1 base to trimming and J lost 2 bases, with 12 bases between them. Written as DNA, the CDR3 is TGTGCCAGCAGCGTAACCGGGACACGACAAGAGACCCAGTACTTC. Its translation is CASSVTGTRQETQYF.

This clone was seen a few times. V is TRBV30 and J is TRBJ1-4; D call uncertain. CDR1 and CDR2 from the germline V gene are GTSNPN and SVGIG (reference sequence). The V end lost 2 bases, the J end lost 7 bases, and 8 bases lay between the germline ends. This CDR3 region has 12 residues. The CDR3 DNA reads as TGTGCCTGGAGTTTTGCAAGTGAAAAACTGTTTTTT. Protein: CAWSFASEKLFF.

This chain connects TRBV18 to TRBJ2-2; weak D call: TRBD2 (5 bases). Trimming removed 2 bases from V and 4 bases from J, with 14 bases in between. The V gene's germline CDR1 is KGHSH and CDR2 LQKENI. This CDR3 is 16 amino acids long. This CDR3 reads CASSPIREAVTGELFF. CDR3 nucleotides: TGTGCCAGCTCACCAATACGGGAAGCAGTCACCGGGGAGCTGTTTTTT.

This clone has a single count. The chain has TRBV5-1 and TRBJ2-1; 8 nucleotides align to TRBD2. CDR3 length equals 17 residues. Germline V CDR1 and CDR2: SGHRS, YFSETQ. J lost 4 bases, V lost 4 bases, and 13 bases had no gene match. The CDR3 DNA reads TGCGCCAGCAGCACCGACCCGGCGCGGGGGGCTTACAATGAGCAGTTCTTC. This codes for CASSTDPARGAYNEQFF.

The chain combines TRBV18 with TRBJ1-5; TRBD1 is a possible D gene (5 bases). The CDR3 length is 17 residues. Germline CDR1 KGHSH, CDR2 LQKENI. Trimming removed 2 bases from V and 0 bases from J, with 14 bases in between. The CDR3 region is CASSPVGTRYSNQPQHF. DNA of the CDR3: TGTGCCAGCTCACCAGTGGGGACCCGATATAGCAATCAGCCCCAGCATTTT.

The V and J genes are TRBV5-1 and TRBJ2-3, with D uncertain. V lost 4 bases and J 0 bases, leaving 12 bases between the germline ends. Germline lookup yields CDR1 SGHRS and CDR2 YFSETQ. The CDR3 spans 15 residues. The CDR3 DNA is TGCGCCAGCAGCCCGTCCGACCCCAGCACAGATACGCAGTATTTT. Translation: CASSPSDPSTDTQYF. The full variable domain, its missing parts supplied by reference TRBV5-1 and TRBJ2-3, is KAGVTQTPRYLIKTRGQQVTLSCSPISGHRSVSWYQQTPGQGLQFLFEYFSETQRNKGNFPGRFSGRQFSNSRSEMNVSTLELGDSALYLCASSPSDPSTDTQYFGPGTRLTVL.

This clone is a singleton in its sample. V gene TRBV6-5 combines with J gene TRBJ2-7; D not certain. This CDR3 is built from 13 residues. The V end was cut by 5 bases, the J end by 2 bases, with 10 bases between. Germline CDR1 is MNHEY and CDR2 is SVGAGI. The CDR3 DNA reads TGTGCCAGCAGTAAGGACGGAGCCTACGAGCAGTACGTC. It codes for CASSKDGAYEQYV.

The chain uses TRBV24-1 and TRBJ1-2; D gene unclear. CDR3 length equals 13 residues. Trimming left V 3 bases short and J 9 bases short, with 13 bases between. Germline lookup yields CDR1 KGHDR and CDR2 SFDVKD. In DNA, the CDR3 is TGTGCCACCAGTGATCTCTTATCTGGGCGCTACACCTTC. Amino acids: CATSDLLSGRYTF.

The rearrangement joins TRBV24-1 to TRBJ2-1; tentatively, D is TRBD2 (6 bases). The CDR3 runs to 18 residues. Germline V gives CDR1 KGHDR, CDR2 SFDVKD. Trimming shortened V by 0 bases and J by 0 bases, and 14 bases separated the two germline ends. CDR3 amino acids: CATSDLGPQGGSYNEQFF. The DNA for the CDR3 is TGTGCCACCAGTGATTTGGGCCCTCAGGGAGGCTCCTACAATGAGCAGTTCTTC.

The chain combines TRBV28 with TRBJ2-1, with 7 bases lining up with TRBD2. Germline trimming cut 8 bases from V and 0 bases from J; bases unmatched to any gene: 4. The germline gives CDR1 MDHEN, CDR2 SYDVKM. The CDR3 extends over 14 amino acids. The CDR3 spells CASRTGGSYNEQFF. In nucleotides, the CDR3 is TGTGCCAGCCGTACGGGGGGCTCCTACAATGAGCAGTTCTTC.

The chain couples TRBV7-2 to TRBJ2-3, with TRBD2 matching over 10 bases. V trimming: 5 bases; J trimming: 1 base; junction bases outside the gene matches: 9. The germline V gene has CDR1 SGHTA and CDR2 FQGNSA. The CDR3 consists of 17 residues. The chain's CDR3 is CASSASGGAPRTDTQYF. CDR3 in DNA: TGTGCCAGCAGCGCTAGCGGGGGAGCCCCGCGCACAGATACGCAGTATTTT.

This clone occurred once. The chain uses TRBV5-1 and TRBJ2-7; no reliable D call. This CDR3 spans 15 amino acids. V shed 5 bases and J shed 1 base, with 16 bases lying between them. CDR1 is SGHRS and CDR2 is YFSETQ in the germline V gene. CDR3 in amino acids: CASSPTPTDSYEQYV. The CDR3 DNA reads TGCGCCAGCAGTCCGACACCAACCGATTCCTACGAGCAGTACGTC.

The chain has TRBV10-3 and TRBJ2-5; 7 nucleotides agree with TRBD1. The germline gives CDR1 ENHRY, CDR2 SYGVKD. With V trimmed by 4 bases and J by 2 bases, 7 bases remained unmatched. The CDR3 spans 15 residues. CDR3 in amino acids: CAISGRGTVQETQYF. The CDR3 DNA reads TGTGCCATCAGTGGTCGTGGGACAGTACAAGAGACCCAGTACTTC.